These 5 T cell receptor beta chains originate from one sample sequenced in a study of molecular identifiers for immune sequencing clone quantification. TCRdb itself ran the PCR reads through MiXCR, one entry per CDR3 protein. The sample includes about 640,000 distinct CDR3 sequences, 15% to 20% of them seen just once. Sequencing used naive CD8+ T cells from blood, with Jurkat cell RNA spiked in. Subset given: FACS-sorted CD8+CD4-CCR7+CD45RA+ naive T cells. The receptors stem from a human donor in good health. Some libraries in this study had Jurkat cell RNA spiked in.

Note on this clonotype: This may stem from a read error, because a much larger clone lies one nucleotide away. The chain combines TRBV6-2 or TRBV6-3 with TRBJ1-2; D not resolved. CDR3 length equals 14 residues. CDR1 MNHEY and CDR2 SVGEGT come from the germline V gene. The CDR3 DNA follows: TGTGCCGGCAGTTACGGGCTAAGGAACTATGGCTACACCTTC. This sequence encodes CAGSYGLRNYGYTF.

This clonotype has ten or more counts. J is TRBJ2-5 and V is TRBV29-1; 7 nucleotides align to TRBD2. Germline V gene data show CDR1 as SQVTM and CDR2 as ANQGSEA. CDR3 size: 14 residues. The V and J ends lost 2 bases and 2 bases, in that order; junction bases with no gene match: 5. CDR3: CSVERLAAQETQYF. The CDR3 nucleotides are TGCAGCGTTGAACGTCTAGCGGCACAAGAGACCCAGTACTTC.

This clonotype has at least ten counts. This chain connects TRBV19 to TRBJ1-6; D perhaps matches TRBD1 (5 bases). Trimming removed 7 bases at V and 8 bases at J, with 15 bases between. The CDR3 extends over 14 amino acids. CDR1 is LNHDA, CDR2 SQIVND, per germline (reference sequence). The DNA of the CDR3 is TGTGCCAGTAAATGGGAGACAGCCCATTCACCCCTCCACTTT. Encoded protein: CASKWETAHSPLHF.

The chain combines TRBV7-9 with TRBJ2-7; D gene ambiguous. V was cut by 5 bases and J by 2 bases, with 13 bases left in between. The germline V gene has CDR1 SEHNR and CDR2 FQNEAQ (reference sequence). The CDR3 has 14 residues. CDR3 protein: CASSPVGKTYEQYF. The CDR3 DNA is TGTGCCAGCAGCCCGGTTGGGAAAACCTACGAGCAGTACTTC.

This clonotype was counted many times. This chain connects TRBV5-1 to TRBJ2-7; perhaps TRBD2 as D (6 bases). Germline CDR1 is SGHRS and CDR2 is YFSETQ. The CDR3 contains 14 residues. V lost 6 bases, J lost 3 bases, and 16 bases lay in between. CDR3 DNA: TGCGCCAGCAAGGAAGGCCCCGGGGGCTACGAGCAGTACTTC. Amino acid sequence: CASKEGPGGYEQYF.